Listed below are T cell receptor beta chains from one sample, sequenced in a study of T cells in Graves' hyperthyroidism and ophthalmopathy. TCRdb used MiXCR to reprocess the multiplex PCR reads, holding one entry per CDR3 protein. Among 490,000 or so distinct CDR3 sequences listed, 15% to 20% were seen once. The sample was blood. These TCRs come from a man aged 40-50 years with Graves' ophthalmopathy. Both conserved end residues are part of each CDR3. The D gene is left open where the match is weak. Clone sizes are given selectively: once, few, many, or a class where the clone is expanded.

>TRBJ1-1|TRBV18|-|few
TGTGCCAGCTCACCCTTTGCTCGGGACCGTGAAGCTTTCTTT
CASSPFARDREAFF
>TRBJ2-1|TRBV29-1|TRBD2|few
TGCAGCGAACACCCCGGGGGGTCCCCCTACAATGAGCAGTTCTTC
CSEHPGGSPYNEQFF
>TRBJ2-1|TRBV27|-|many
TGTGCCAGCAGTTTATCGAATTCCCCCGGAAATGAGCAGTTCTTC
CASSLSNSPGNEQFF
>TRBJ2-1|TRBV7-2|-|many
TGTGCCAGCAGCTGGAAGGGCGGGTGGGACAATGAGCAGTTCTTC
CASSWKGGWDNEQFF
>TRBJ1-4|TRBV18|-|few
TGTGCCAGCTCACCCAGACAGGATGAAAAACTGTTTTTT
CASSPRQDEKLFF
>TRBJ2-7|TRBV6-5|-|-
TGTGCCAGCAGTTACGGCCAGACTACCTACGAGCAGTACTTC
CASSYGQTTYEQYF
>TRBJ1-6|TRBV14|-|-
TGTGCCAGCAGCCAAGTTGCGTCACCCCTCCACTTT
CASSQVASPLHF
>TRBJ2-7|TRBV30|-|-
TGTGCCTGGACCGGTGTGGGACGGGCGACCTACTACGAGCAGTACTTC
CAWTGVGRATYYEQYF
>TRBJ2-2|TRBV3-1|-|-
TGTGCCAGCAGCCAACTTGAGGGGGAACTGTTTTTT
CASSQLEGELFF
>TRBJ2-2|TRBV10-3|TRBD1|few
TGTGCCATTCGCTTCACAGGGGTTTCCGGGGAGCTGTTTTTT
CAIRFTGVSGELFF
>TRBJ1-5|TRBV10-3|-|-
TGTGCCATCAGTGGGCAGGGAGGCAATCAGCCCCAGCATTTT
CAISGQGGNQPQHF
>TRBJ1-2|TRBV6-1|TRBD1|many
TGTGCCAGCAGGGCGACAGGGAACTATGGCTACACCTTC
CASRATGNYGYTF